The 31 T cell receptor beta chains in this list originate from one sample, sequenced in a study of blood T cell repertoires in COVID-19. Produced via immunoSEQ multiplex PCR; TCRdb's table is partial and in-frame only. The sample yields roughly 260,000 clones, 88% seen once. Sample: peripheral blood. The receptors here all came from a woman aged 25 to 39 with COVID-19, enrolled during active disease.

J is TRBJ2-1 and V is TRBV7-9; D possibly corresponds to TRBD1 (5 bases). The V gene lost 4 bases and the J gene lost 4 bases, with 8 bases spanning the gap. This CDR3 contains 13 residues. Germline V CDR1 and CDR2: SEHNR, FQNEAQ (reference sequence). The CDR3: CASSSDIYNEQFF. CDR3 DNA: TGTGCCAGCAGCTCGGACATTTACAATGAGCAGTTCTTC.

The J gene is TRBJ1-5, the V gene TRBV6-1; weak D call: TRBD1 (5 bases). V was shortened by 4 bases and J by 0 bases, with 13 bases between the two germline ends. CDR3 length equals 16 residues. Looked up from germline, CDR1 is MNHNS and CDR2 is SASEGT. CDR3 nucleotide sequence: TGTGCCAGCAGTGGATGGAAGGGGATTAGCAATCAGCCCCAGCATTTT. It specifies CASSGWKGISNQPQHF.

This clone was seen more than once but under ten times. The gene calls are TRBV2 and TRBJ1-3; no firm D call. The CDR3 runs 15 residues. CDR1 is SNHLY, CDR2 FYNNEI, per germline. Trimming removed 4 bases at V and 2 bases at J, with 12 bases between. The CDR3 loop reads CASSATFLTGNTIYF. CDR3 bases: TGTGCCAGCAGTGCGACATTTTTAACTGGAAACACCATATATTTT.

The rearrangement links TRBV2 to TRBJ2-5, with 7 bases fitting TRBD1. Germline trimming cut 4 bases from V and 5 bases from J; bases unmatched to any gene: 10. Germline assignment: CDR1 SNHLY and CDR2 FYNNEI. This CDR3 contains 15 residues. CDR3 nucleotide sequence: TGTGCCAGCAGTGTCCCCGACAGGGTTTTTGAGACCCAGTACTTC. Its protein product is CASSVPDRVFETQYF.

This clone has only a few counts. This chain uses TRBV4-2 with TRBJ2-2; TRBD2 might be the D (7 bases). CDR1 and CDR2 (germline): LGHNA, YNFKEQ. V dropped 1 base and J dropped 4 bases, with 10 bases sitting between them. There are 15 residues in the CDR3. For the CDR3, the DNA is TGTGCCAGCAGCCAAGGAGGGGGGGGCACCGGGGAGCTGTTTTTT. Translating it yields CASSQGGGGTGELFF.

The rearrangement joins TRBV28 to TRBJ2-7; maybe TRBD1 (5 bases). There are 13 residues in the CDR3. Per germline, CDR1 MDHEN and CDR2 SYDVKM. Trimming shortened V by 5 bases and J by 3 bases, and 11 bases separated the two germline ends. CDR3 DNA sequence: TGTGCCAGCAGTACCCCGACAGTCTACGAGCAGTACTTC. It yields the protein CASSTPTVYEQYF.

The gene calls are TRBV18 and TRBJ2-7, with TRBD2 matching over 9 bases. The V gene's germline CDR1 is KGHSH and CDR2 LQKENI. With V trimmed by 1 base and J by 5 bases, 3 bases remained unmatched. This CDR3 comprises 14 residues. The CDR3 loop reads CASSPLAGVNEQYF. CDR3 DNA sequence: TGTGCCAGCTCACCACTAGCGGGAGTGAACGAGCAGTACTTC.

As DNA, the CDR3 is TGTGCCAGCAGCGTAGAAGGGAGCTACGAGCAGTACTTC. Translated, it gives CASSVEGSYEQYF. The genes are TRBV9 and TRBJ2-7; D perhaps matches TRBD2 (5 bases). The germline V gene encodes CDR1 SGDLS and CDR2 YYNGEE. Deletions cut 0 bases from V and 3 bases from J, with 7 bases between. This CDR3 has 13 residues. Supplemented by reference TRBV9 and TRBJ2-7, the full variable domain reads DSGVTQTPKHLITATGQRVTLRCSPRSGDLSVYWYQQSLDQGLQFLIQYYNGEERAKGNILERFSAQQFPDLHSELNLSSLELGDSALYFCASSVEGSYEQYFGPGTRLTVT.

The V call is TRBV30, the J call TRBJ1-6; D is uncertain. This CDR3 spans 14 amino acids. V lost 3 bases, J lost 5 bases, and 11 bases lay in between. Germline CDR1 reads GTSNPN; CDR2 reads SVGIG (reference sequence). The CDR3 DNA reads as TGTGCCTGGAGGGGCCGTATGGATAATTCACCCCTCCACTTT. This gives the protein CAWRGRMDNSPLHF.

V is TRBV9 and J is TRBJ1-2; 11 positions match TRBD1. Losses at the gene ends were 1 base for V and 6 bases for J; bases not matched to a gene: 5. Germline assignment: CDR1 SGDLS and CDR2 YYNGEE. CDR3 length: 15 amino acids. CDR3 protein: CASSVRDRGRDGYTF. The DNA for the CDR3 is TGTGCCAGCAGCGTAAGGGACAGGGGGAGGGATGGCTACACCTTC.

The gene calls are TRBV6-1 and TRBJ2-7; tentatively, D is TRBD2 (5 bases). Looked up from germline, CDR1 is MNHNS and CDR2 is SASEGT. V lost 4 bases to trimming and J lost 1 base, with 23 bases between them. This CDR3 comprises 18 residues. CDR3 sequence reads: CASSAIQLWRVRSYEQYF. The CDR3 DNA reads as TGTGCCAGCAGTGCCATCCAGTTGTGGCGGGTGAGATCCTACGAGCAGTACTTC.

The V gene is TRBV7-2, the J gene TRBJ1-2, with 9 bases identical to TRBD1. CDR3 size: 15 residues. Trimming took 7 bases from V and 4 from J; bases not matched to a gene: 10. The germline CDR1 and CDR2 sequences are SGHTA and FQGNSA. The CDR3: CASTETGTGPYGYTF. The CDR3 DNA follows: TGTGCCAGCACCGAGACCGGGACAGGGCCCTATGGCTACACCTTC. The full variable domain, completed using reference TRBV7-2 and TRBJ1-2, is GAGVSQSPSNKVTEKGKDVELRCDPISGHTALYWYRQSLGQGLEFLIYFQGNSAPDKSGLPSDRFSAERTGGSVSTLTIQRTQQEDSAVYLCASTETGTGPYGYTFGSGTRLTVV.

The V and J genes are TRBV11-1 and TRBJ1-6; TRBD1 agrees at 10 bases. Germline V gives CDR1 SGHAT, CDR2 FQDESV (reference sequence). This CDR3 has 15 residues. The ends lost 5 bases at V and 6 bases at J; junction bases unmatched: 4. The CDR3 loop reads CASSLRDRGNSPLHF. CDR3 sequence (DNA): TGTGCCAGCAGCCTCCGGGACAGGGGTAATTCACCCCTCCACTTT.

This chain links TRBV24-1 with TRBJ2-1; 13 positions agree with TRBD2. The germline CDR1 and CDR2 sequences are KGHDR and SFDVKD. The CDR3 is 17 residues long. Trimming cost V 0 bases and J 6 bases; bases outside gene matches: 4. As DNA, the CDR3 is TGTGCCACCAGTGATTTGGCCGGACTAGCGGGAGTCAATGAGCAGTTCTTC. Translated, it gives CATSDLAGLAGVNEQFF.

The chain joins TRBV4-2 to TRBJ2-1, with TRBD2 identical over 12 bases. With V trimmed by 4 bases and J by 7 bases, 5 bases remained unmatched. Germline lookup yields CDR1 LGHNA and CDR2 YNFKEQ. The CDR3 loop spans 15 amino acids. This CDR3 is CASSPETSGSNEQFF. The DNA of the CDR3 is TGTGCCAGCAGCCCGGAGACTAGCGGGAGTAATGAGCAGTTCTTC.

The chain couples TRBV5-1 to TRBJ2-2; D is perhaps TRBD2 (5 bases). The ends were cut back, 6 bases at V and 6 bases at J, with 18 bases in the middle. There are 15 residues in the CDR3. Germline-derived CDR1 and CDR2 are SGHRS and YFSETQ. The CDR3 sequence: CASTLRTSRAGELFF. The CDR3 region has the DNA TGCGCCAGCACCCTTAGGACCTCGCGGGCCGGGGAGCTGTTTTTT.

V usage is TRBV28 and J usage is TRBJ2-1, with D perhaps TRBD2 (7 bases). The V gene lost 2 bases and the J gene lost 9 bases, with 11 bases spanning the gap. This CDR3 region has 13 residues. Germline V lookup: CDR1 MDHEN, CDR2 SYDVKM. As DNA, the CDR3 is TGTGCCAGCAGTTTACGGGGGGCAGGTGAGCAGTTCTTC. Protein product: CASSLRGAGEQFF.

This CDR3 is CATSDSPGGLDTQYF. The CDR3 DNA follows: TGTGCCACCAGTGATTCACCGGGAGGGTTAGATACGCAGTATTTT. This chain uses TRBV24-1 with TRBJ2-3; 8 bases are a match to TRBD2. The V and J ends lost 2 bases and 5 bases, in that order; junction bases with no gene match: 5. The CDR3 sequence is 15 residues long. The germline V gene encodes CDR1 KGHDR and CDR2 SFDVKD.

Points on this clone: The sample contains more than one DNA sequence encoding this CDR3. The chain combines TRBV29-1 with TRBJ2-7, with no clear D. Germline values: CDR1 SQVTM, CDR2 ANQGSEA. This CDR3 has 12 residues. V was pared by 4 bases and J by 0 bases, with 7 bases between. The CDR3 region is CSVAPSSYEQYF. CDR3 sequence (DNA): TGCAGCGTTGCCCCCAGCTCCTACGAGCAGTACTTC.

J is TRBJ2-3 and V is TRBV5-1, with D unresolved. Trimming took off 0 bases at V and 13 bases at J, with 18 bases between the two ends. Germline V CDR1 and CDR2: SGHRS, YFSETQ. The CDR3 length is 14 residues. The CDR3: CASSLEAAQDTEYF. The CDR3, as DNA: TGCGCCAGCAGCTTGGAGGCCGCTCAGGATACTGAGTATTTT.

The chain recombines TRBV7-8 with TRBJ2-5; a weak D match, TRBD2 (7 bases). This CDR3 spans 18 amino acids. Germline assignment: CDR1 SGHVS and CDR2 FQNEAQ. With 5 bases removed from V and 2 bases from J, the gap between germline ends came to 24 bases. The DNA for the CDR3 is TGTGCCAGCAGCCGAGGGGGGGGCACCTCGGTCCGTCAAGAGACCCAGTACTTC. This encodes CASSRGGGTSVRQETQYF. Complete variable domain (other parts from reference TRBV7-8 and TRBJ2-5): GAGVSQSPRYKVAKRGQDVALRCDPISGHVSLFWYQQALGQGPEFLTYFQNEAQLDKSGLPSDRFFAERPEGSVSTLKIQRTQQEDSAVYLCASSRGGGTSVRQETQYFGPGTRLLVL.

The chain couples TRBV10-3 to TRBJ2-5, with TRBD2 matching over 14 bases. J lost 4 bases, V lost 2 bases, and 0 bases had no gene match. This CDR3 contains 15 residues. Germline V gives CDR1 ENHRY, CDR2 SYGVKD. CDR3 coding DNA: TGTGCCATCAGTGAGGGACTAGCGGGAGGAGAGACCCAGTACTTC. This codes for CAISEGLAGGETQYF.

The chain links TRBV6-5 to TRBJ2-7; 8 bases map to TRBD1. Unmatched junction bases numbered 7, after V lost 2 bases and J lost 4 bases. The CDR3 spans 15 residues. The V gene's germline CDR1 is MNHEY and CDR2 SVGAGI. CDR3 sequence: CASSYGARGQYEQYF. The CDR3, as DNA: TGTGCCAGCAGTTACGGTGCCAGGGGGCAATACGAGCAGTACTTC.

The J gene is TRBJ2-7, the V gene TRBV4-1; a weak D match, TRBD2 (5 bases). CDR1 is MGHRA, CDR2 YSYEKL, per germline. The V gene lost 4 bases and the J gene lost 0 bases, with 16 bases spanning the gap. The CDR3 spans 16 residues. This CDR3 is CASSLNTRGGSYEQYF. DNA for the CDR3: TGCGCCAGCAGCCTAAATACACGGGGTGGCTCCTACGAGCAGTACTTC.

The V and J genes are TRBV25-1 and TRBJ2-3; 11 positions agree with TRBD2. The ends lost 6 bases at V and 1 base at J; junction bases unmatched: 6. Germline lookup yields CDR1 MGHDK and CDR2 SYGVNS. The CDR3 is 16 amino acids. The CDR3 is CASRALGLAGTDTQYF. The CDR3 nucleotides are TGTGCCAGCAGAGCGCTGGGACTAGCGGGCACAGATACGCAGTATTTT. Combining the CDR3 with reference TRBV25-1 and TRBJ2-3 gives the whole variable domain EADIYQTPRYLVIGTGKKITLECSQTMGHDKMYWYQQDPGMELHLIHYSYGVNSTEKGDLSSESTVSRIRTEHFPLTLESARPSHTSQYLCASRALGLAGTDTQYFGPGTRLTVL.

The J gene is TRBJ1-6, the V gene TRBV5-3; D remains unclear. TRBV5-3 is designated an ORF whose function remains uncertain. The CDR3 consists of 12 residues. The germline V and J ends were trimmed by 4 bases and 7 bases, with 6 bases remaining between them. The CDR3 spells CARSLMNSPLHF. The CDR3 region has the DNA TGTGCCAGAAGCCTAATGAATTCACCCCTCCACTTT.

The chain employs TRBV11-2 and TRBJ2-3; D possibly corresponds to TRBD2 (5 bases). There are 16 residues in the CDR3. From germline, CDR1 is SGHAT and CDR2 FQNNGV. V lost 2 bases and J lost 2, with 14 bases in between. CDR3 protein: CASSLRFRRYTDTQYF. The CDR3 coding sequence is TGTGCCAGCAGCTTAAGGTTTAGGAGGTACACAGATACGCAGTATTTT.

The chain uses TRBV24-1 and TRBJ2-2, with TRBD1 as a possible D gene (5 bases). Germline V lookup: CDR1 KGHDR, CDR2 SFDVKD. The CDR3 sequence is 14 residues long. The V end was cut by 0 bases, the J end by 6 bases, with 7 bases between. DNA for the CDR3: TGTGCCACCAGTGATTTGGGGGCACCCGGGGAGCTGTTTTTT. Its translation: CATSDLGAPGELFF.

The gene calls are TRBV6-6 and TRBJ1-2; the D is unclear. The germline CDR1 and CDR2 sequences are MNHNY and SVGAGI (reference sequence). The V and J ends lost 6 bases and 3 bases respectively, with 11 bases between them. The CDR3 consists of 13 residues. In DNA, the CDR3 is TGTGCCAGCAGCCTCACCGGAGACTATGGCTACACCTTC. Encoded protein: CASSLTGDYGYTF.

V usage is TRBV6-6 and J usage is TRBJ2-5, with 7 bases aligning to TRBD1. Germline CDR1 reads MNHNY; CDR2 reads SVGAGI (reference sequence). This CDR3 comprises 12 residues. V trimming: 5 bases; J trimming: 3 bases; junction bases outside the gene matches: 0. The CDR3 spells CASSGTEETQYF. CDR3 nucleotides: TGTGCCAGCAGTGGGACAGAAGAGACCCAGTACTTC.

The CDR3 sequence: CASSVSRQAINSPLHF. The CDR3 DNA is TGTGCCAGCAGTGTTTCGCGACAGGCCATAAATTCACCCCTCCACTTT. This sequence joins TRBV2 and TRBJ1-6, with D perhaps TRBD1 (6 bases). V dropped 4 bases and J dropped 7 bases, with 17 bases sitting between them. Germline CDR1 SNHLY, CDR2 FYNNEI. The CDR3 has 16 residues. Full variable domain (missing parts from reference TRBV2 and TRBJ1-6): EPEVTQTPSHQVTQMGQEVILRCVPISNHLYFYWYRQILGQKVEFLVSFYNNEISEKSEIFDDQFSVERPDGSNFTLKIRSTKLEDSAMYFCASSVSRQAINSPLHFGNGTRLTVT.